The entry that follows covers one T cell receptor (beta chain) sequence. The data stem from a study of blood T cell repertoires in COVID-19. About the research overall: From the United States, Italy and Spain came samples of acute and convalescent COVID-19.

In the study's own analysis: By means of reference gene primer amplification, nucleated cell counts were estimated. Assay used: immunoSEQ multiplex PCR; TCRdb lists only in-frame clones, some missing. V, J and clone size were drawn from that table, and D and trimming were deduced from the DNA. The sample has 120,000 to 150,000 clones, 80% to 90% seen once. V was trimmed by 5 bases and J by 8 bases, leaving 15 bases between them. This CDR3 is built from 14 residues. Germline V gene sequence: CDR1 SGHTA, CDR2 FQGNSA. The receptor was isolated from a human donor with acute or convalescent COVID-19. The donor label of this sample is uncertain. This chain connects TRBV7-2 to TRBJ2-2; D is ambiguous. Sequencing input: peripheral blood. The CDR3 spells CASSPVWAEGELFF. The CDR3 region has the DNA TGTGCCAGCAGCCCCGTCTGGGCCGAGGGGGAGCTGTTTTTT.